This T cell receptor beta chain was retrieved from a study of blood T cell repertoires in COVID-19. Turning to the study itself: Whether acute or convalescent, the COVID-19 samples came from the United States, Italy and Spain.

V shed 6 bases and J shed 4 bases, with 18 bases lying between them. CDR1 is SNHLY, CDR2 FYNNEI, per germline. This CDR3 is 15 amino acids long. Enrollment of patients from Seattle took place during active infection, with longitudinal follow-up. Profiling relied on immunoSEQ multiplex PCR, and the TCRdb table lists in-frame clones only, not all of them. The sample consists of about 240,000 clones, more than 75% of them appearing once. The clonotype was recovered from a woman of 80 years or more with COVID-19, enrolled during active disease. V usage is TRBV2 and J usage is TRBJ1-1, with D unresolved. Sequenced input: peripheral blood. The CDR3 loop reads CASSGNAFERTEAFF. CDR3 nucleotide sequence: TGTGCCAGCAGCGGTAACGCCTTCGAACGCACTGAAGCTTTCTTT. The full variable domain, rest sourced from reference TRBV2 and TRBJ1-1, is EPEVTQTPSHQVTQMGQEVILRCVPISNHLYFYWYRQILGQKVEFLVSFYNNEISEKSEIFDDQFSVERPDGSNFTLKIRSTKLEDSAMYFCASSGNAFERTEAFFGQGTRLTVV.